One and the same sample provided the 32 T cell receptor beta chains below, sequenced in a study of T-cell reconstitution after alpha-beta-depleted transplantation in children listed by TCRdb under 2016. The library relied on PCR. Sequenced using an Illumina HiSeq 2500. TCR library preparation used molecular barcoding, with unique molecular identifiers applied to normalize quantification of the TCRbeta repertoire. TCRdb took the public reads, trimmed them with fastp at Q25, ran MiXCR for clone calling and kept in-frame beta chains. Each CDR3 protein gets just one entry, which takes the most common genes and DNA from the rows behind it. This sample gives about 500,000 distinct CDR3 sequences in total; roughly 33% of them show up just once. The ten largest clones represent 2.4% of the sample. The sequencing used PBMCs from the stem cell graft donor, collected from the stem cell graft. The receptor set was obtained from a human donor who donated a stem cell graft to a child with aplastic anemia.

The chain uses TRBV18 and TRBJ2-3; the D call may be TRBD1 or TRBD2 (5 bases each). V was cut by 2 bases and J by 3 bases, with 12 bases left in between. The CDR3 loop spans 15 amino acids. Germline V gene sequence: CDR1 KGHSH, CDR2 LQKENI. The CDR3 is CASSPGTMSTDTQYF. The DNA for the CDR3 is TGTGCCAGCTCACCAGGGACCATGTCGACAGATACGCAGTATTTT.

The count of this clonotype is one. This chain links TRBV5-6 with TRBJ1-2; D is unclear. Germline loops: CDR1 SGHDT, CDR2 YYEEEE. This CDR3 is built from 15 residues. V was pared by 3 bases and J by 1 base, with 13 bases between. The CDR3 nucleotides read TGTGCCAGCAGCTCGTGGAGACTGCTTAACTATGGCTACACCTTC. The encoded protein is CASSSWRLLNYGYTF.

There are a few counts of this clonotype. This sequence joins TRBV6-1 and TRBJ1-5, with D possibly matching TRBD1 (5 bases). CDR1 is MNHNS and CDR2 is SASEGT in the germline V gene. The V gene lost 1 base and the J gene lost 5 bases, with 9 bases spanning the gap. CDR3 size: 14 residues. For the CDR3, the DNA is TGTGCCAGCAGTGAAGGTGGACAATATCAGCCCCAGCATTTT. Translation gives CASSEGGQYQPQHF.

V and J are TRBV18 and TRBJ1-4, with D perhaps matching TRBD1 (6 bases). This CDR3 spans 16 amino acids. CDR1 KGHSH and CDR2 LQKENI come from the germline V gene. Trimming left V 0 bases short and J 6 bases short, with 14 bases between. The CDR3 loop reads CASSPPNRARDEKLFF. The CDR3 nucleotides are TGTGCCAGCTCACCACCGAACAGGGCGAGGGATGAAAAACTGTTTTTT.

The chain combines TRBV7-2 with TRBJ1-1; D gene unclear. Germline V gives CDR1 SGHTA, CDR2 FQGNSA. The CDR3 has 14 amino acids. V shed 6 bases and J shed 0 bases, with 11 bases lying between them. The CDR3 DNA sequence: TGTGCCAGCAGGATTTCGGTAATGAACACTGAAGCTTTCTTT. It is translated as CASRISVMNTEAFF.

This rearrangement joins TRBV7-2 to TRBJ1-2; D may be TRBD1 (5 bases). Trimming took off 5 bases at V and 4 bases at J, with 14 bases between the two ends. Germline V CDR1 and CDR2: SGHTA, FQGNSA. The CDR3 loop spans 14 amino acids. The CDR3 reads CASSKDAGLYGYTF. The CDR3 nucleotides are TGTGCCAGCAGCAAAGATGCAGGGCTCTATGGCTACACCTTC. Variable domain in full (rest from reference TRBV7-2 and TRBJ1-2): GAGVSQSPSNKVTEKGKDVELRCDPISGHTALYWYRQSLGQGLEFLIYFQGNSAPDKSGLPSDRFSAERTGGSVSTLTIQRTQQEDSAVYLCASSKDAGLYGYTFGSGTRLTVV.

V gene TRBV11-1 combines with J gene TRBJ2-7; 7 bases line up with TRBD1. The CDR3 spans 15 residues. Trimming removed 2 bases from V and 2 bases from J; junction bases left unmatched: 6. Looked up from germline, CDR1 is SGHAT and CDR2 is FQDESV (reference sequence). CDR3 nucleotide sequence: TGTGCCAGCAGCTTATCTGTGACAGGGACCTACGAGCAGTACTTC. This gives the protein CASSLSVTGTYEQYF.

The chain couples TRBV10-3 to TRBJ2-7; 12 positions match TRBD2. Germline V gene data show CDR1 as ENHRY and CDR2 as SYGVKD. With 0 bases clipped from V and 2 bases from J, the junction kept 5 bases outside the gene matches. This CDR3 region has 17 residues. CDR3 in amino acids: CAISESTRTSGTYEQYF. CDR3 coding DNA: TGTGCCATCAGTGAGTCGACAAGGACTAGCGGGACCTACGAGCAGTACTTC.

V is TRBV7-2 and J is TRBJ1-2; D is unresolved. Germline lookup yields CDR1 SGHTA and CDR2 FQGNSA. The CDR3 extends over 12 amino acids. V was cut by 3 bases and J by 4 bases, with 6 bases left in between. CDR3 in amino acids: CASSFNSYGYTF. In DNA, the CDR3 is TGTGCCAGCAGCTTTAACAGCTATGGCTACACCTTC.

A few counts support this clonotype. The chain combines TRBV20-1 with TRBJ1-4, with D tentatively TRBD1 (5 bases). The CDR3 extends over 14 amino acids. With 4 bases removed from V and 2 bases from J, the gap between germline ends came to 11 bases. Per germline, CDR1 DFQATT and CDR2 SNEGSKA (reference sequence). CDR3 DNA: TGCAGTGCTAAGGAGGGGCCGACTAATGAAAAACTGTTTTTT. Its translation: CSAKEGPTNEKLFF.

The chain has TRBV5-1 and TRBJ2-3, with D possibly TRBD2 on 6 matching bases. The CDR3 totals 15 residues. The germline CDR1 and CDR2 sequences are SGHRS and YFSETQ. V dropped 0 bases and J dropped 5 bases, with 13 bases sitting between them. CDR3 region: CASSLARGGVDTQYF. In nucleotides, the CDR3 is TGCGCCAGCAGCTTGGCTCGTGGAGGGGTAGATACGCAGTATTTT.

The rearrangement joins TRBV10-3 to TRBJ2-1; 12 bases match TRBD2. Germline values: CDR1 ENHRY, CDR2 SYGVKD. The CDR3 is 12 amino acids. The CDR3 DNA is TGTGCTTCCGGACTAGCGGGATATGAGCAGTTCTTC. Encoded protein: CASGLAGYEQFF.

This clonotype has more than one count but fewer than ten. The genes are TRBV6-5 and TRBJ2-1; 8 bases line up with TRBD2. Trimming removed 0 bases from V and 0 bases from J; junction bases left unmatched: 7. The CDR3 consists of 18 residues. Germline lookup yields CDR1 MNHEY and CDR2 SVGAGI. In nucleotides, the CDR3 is TGTGCCAGCAGTTACTCGATTCCAAGCGGGAGCTCCTACAATGAGCAGTTCTTC. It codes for CASSYSIPSGSSYNEQFF.

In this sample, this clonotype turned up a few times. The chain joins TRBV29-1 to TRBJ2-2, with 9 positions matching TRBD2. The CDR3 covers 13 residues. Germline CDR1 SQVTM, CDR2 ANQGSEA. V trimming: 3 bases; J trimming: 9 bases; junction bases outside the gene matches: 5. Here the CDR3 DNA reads TGCAGCGTTGATTTAGCGGGAGCCAGGGAGCTGTTTTTT. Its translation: CSVDLAGARELFF.

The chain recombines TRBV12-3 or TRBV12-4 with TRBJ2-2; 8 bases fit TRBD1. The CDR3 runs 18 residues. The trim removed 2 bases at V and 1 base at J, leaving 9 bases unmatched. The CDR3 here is CASSLPHGQGGNTGELFF. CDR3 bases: TGTGCCAGCAGTTTACCCCACGGACAGGGAGGGAACACCGGGGAGCTGTTTTTT.

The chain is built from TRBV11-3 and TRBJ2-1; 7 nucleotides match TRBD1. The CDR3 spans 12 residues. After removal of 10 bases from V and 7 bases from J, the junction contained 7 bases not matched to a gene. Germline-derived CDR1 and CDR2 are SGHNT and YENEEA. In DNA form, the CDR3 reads TGTGCCATTCAGGGGGATTTTAATGAGCAGTTCTTC. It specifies CAIQGDFNEQFF. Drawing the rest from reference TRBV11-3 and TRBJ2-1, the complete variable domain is EAGVVQSPRYKIIEKKQPVAFWCNPISGHNTLYWYLQNLGQGPELLIRYENEEAVDDSQLPKDRFSAERLKGVDSTLKIQPAELGDSAVYLCAIQGDFNEQFFGPGTRLTVL.

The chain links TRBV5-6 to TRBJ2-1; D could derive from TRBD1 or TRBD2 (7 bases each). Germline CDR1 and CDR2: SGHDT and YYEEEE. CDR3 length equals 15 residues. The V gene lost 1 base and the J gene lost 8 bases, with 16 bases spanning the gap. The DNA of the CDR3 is TGTGCCAGCAGCTTGTATAACAGGGGAGGGGATGAGCAGTTCTTC. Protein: CASSLYNRGGDEQFF.

CDR3 sequence: CASSLNGIRYEQYV. The CDR3 nucleotides read TGTGCCAGCAGCTTAAATGGGATTCGGTACGAGCAGTACGTC. This chain uses TRBV11-2 with TRBJ2-7; no definite D call. The V and J ends lost 2 bases and 4 bases respectively, with 12 bases between them. CDR1 SGHAT and CDR2 FQNNGV come from the germline V gene. There are 14 residues in the CDR3.

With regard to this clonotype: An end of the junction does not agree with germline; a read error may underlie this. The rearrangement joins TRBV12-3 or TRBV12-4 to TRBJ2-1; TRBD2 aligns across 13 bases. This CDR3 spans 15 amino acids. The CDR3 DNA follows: TGTGCCAGCAGCGCCGATCGACTAGCGGGGGGCGAAGTGGTCTTC. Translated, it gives CASSADRLAGGEVVF.

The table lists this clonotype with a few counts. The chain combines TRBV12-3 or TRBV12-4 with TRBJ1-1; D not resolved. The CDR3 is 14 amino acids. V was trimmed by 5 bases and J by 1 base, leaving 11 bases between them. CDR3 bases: TGTGCCAGCAGTGCAGCGGTGGGGAACACTGAAGCTTTCTTT. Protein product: CASSAAVGNTEAFF.

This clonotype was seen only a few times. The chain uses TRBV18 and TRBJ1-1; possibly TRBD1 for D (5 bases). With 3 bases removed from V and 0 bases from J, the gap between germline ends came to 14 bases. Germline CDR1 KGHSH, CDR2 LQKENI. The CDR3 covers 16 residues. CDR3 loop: CASSPTSGRMNTEAFF. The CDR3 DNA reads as TGTGCCAGCTCACCCACCTCGGGACGGATGAACACTGAAGCTTTCTTT. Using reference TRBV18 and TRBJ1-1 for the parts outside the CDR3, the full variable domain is NAGVMQNPRHLVRRRGQEARLRCSPMKGHSHVYWYRQLPEEGLKFMVYLQKENIIDESGMPKERFSAEFPKEGPSILRIQQVVRGDSAAYFCASSPTSGRMNTEAFFGQGTRLTVV.

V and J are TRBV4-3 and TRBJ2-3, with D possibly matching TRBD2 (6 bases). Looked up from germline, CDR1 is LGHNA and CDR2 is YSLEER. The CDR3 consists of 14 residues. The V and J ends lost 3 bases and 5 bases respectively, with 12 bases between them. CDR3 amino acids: CASSQGGTRDTQYF. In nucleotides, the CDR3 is TGCGCCAGCAGCCAGGGGGGAACCCGAGATACGCAGTATTTT.

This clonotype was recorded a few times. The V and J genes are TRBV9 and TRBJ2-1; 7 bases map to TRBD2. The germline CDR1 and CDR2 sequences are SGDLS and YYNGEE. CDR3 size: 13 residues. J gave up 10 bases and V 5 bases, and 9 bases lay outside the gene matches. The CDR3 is CASSGEGLTEQFF. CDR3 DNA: TGTGCCAGCAGTGGGGAGGGACTAACAGAGCAGTTCTTC.

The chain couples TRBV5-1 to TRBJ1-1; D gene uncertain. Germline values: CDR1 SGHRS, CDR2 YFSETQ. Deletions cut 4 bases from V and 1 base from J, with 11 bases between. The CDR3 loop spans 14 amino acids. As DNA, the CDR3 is TGCGCCAGCAGCCCGGTCGCGCCGAACACTGAAGCTTTCTTT. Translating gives CASSPVAPNTEAFF.

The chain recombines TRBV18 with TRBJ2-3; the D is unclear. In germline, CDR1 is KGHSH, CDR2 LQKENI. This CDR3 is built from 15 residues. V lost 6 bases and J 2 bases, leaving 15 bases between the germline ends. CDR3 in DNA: TGTGCCAGCTCCGTACGAGGCACTTCCACAGATACGCAGTATTTT. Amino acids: CASSVRGTSTDTQYF.

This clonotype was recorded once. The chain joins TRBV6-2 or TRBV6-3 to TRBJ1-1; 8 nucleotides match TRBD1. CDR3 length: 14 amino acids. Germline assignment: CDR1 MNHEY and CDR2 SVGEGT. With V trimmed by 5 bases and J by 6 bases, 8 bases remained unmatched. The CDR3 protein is CASSTQGAASEAFF. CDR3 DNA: TGTGCCAGCAGTACCCAGGGGGCTGCGTCTGAAGCTTTCTTT.

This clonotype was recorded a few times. The CDR3 bases are TGCAGTGCTAGACAGGCCCGTAGGAGCGGAAGCTCCTACAATGAGCAGTTCTTC. The encoded protein is CSARQARRSGSSYNEQFF. This rearrangement joins TRBV20-1 to TRBJ2-1; a weak D match, TRBD2 (5 bases). CDR1 and CDR2 from the germline V gene are DFQATT and SNEGSKA (reference sequence). The V end was cut by 2 bases, the J end by 0 bases, with 20 bases between. The CDR3 extends over 18 amino acids.

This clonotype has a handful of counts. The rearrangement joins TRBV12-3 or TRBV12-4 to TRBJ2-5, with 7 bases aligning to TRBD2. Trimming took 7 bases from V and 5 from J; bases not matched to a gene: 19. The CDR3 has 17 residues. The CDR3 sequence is CASMRGTTGDYPETQYF. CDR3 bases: TGTGCCAGCATGCGAGGGACTACGGGAGATTATCCTGAGACCCAGTACTTC.

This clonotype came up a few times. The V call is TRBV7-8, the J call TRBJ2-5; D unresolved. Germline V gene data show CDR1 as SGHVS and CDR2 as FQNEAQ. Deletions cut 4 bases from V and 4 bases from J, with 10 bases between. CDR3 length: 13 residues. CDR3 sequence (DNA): TGTGCCAGCAGCTCCCGTCCTCCAGAGACCCAGTACTTC. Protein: CASSSRPPETQYF. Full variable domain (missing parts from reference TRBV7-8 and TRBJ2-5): GAGVSQSPRYKVAKRGQDVALRCDPISGHVSLFWYQQALGQGPEFLTYFQNEAQLDKSGLPSDRFFAERPEGSVSTLKIQRTQQEDSAVYLCASSSRPPETQYFGPGTRLLVL.

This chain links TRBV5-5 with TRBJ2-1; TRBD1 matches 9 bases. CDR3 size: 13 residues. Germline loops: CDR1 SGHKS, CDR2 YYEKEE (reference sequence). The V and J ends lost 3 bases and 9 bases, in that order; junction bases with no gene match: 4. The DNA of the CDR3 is TGTGCCAGCAGCTGGGACAGGGACGGTGAGCAGTTCTTC. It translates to CASSWDRDGEQFF.

CDR3 protein: CASSPQGSSGNTIYF. The CDR3 region has the DNA TGTGCCAGCAGCCCACAGGGCAGCTCTGGAAACACCATATATTTT. The chain carries TRBV12-3 or TRBV12-4 and TRBJ1-3; D perhaps matches TRBD1 (6 bases). The length of the CDR3 is 15 residues. The V and J ends lost 6 bases and 0 bases respectively, with 12 bases between them.

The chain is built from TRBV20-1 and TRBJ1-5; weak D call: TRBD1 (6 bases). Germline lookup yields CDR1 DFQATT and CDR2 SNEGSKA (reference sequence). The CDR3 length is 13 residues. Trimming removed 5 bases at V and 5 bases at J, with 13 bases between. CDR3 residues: CSAEGGTYQPQHF. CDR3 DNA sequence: TGCAGTGCTGAGGGGGGGACTTATCAGCCCCAGCATTTT.